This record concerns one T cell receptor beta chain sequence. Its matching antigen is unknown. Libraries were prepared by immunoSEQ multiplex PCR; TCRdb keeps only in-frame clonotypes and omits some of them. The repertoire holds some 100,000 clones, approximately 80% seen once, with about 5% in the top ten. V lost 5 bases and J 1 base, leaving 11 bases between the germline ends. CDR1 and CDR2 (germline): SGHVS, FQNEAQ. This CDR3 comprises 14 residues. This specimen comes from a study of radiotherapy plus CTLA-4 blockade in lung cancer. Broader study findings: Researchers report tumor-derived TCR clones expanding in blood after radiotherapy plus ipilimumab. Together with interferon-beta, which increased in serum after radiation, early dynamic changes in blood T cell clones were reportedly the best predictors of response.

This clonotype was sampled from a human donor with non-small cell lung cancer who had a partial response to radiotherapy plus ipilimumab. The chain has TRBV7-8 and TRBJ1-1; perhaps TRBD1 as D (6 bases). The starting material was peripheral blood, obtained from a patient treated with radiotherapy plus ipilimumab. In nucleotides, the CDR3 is TGTGCCAGCAGCCTAGGGGGGGGGAACACTGAAGCTTTCTTT. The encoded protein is CASSLGGGNTEAFF.